The T cell receptor beta chain described here comes from a study of cytotoxic CD8 clonotypes in ibrutinib-treated CLL. Study-wide context: IGHV unmutated 17 to 18; relapsed/refractory some ten; treatment-naive about 14.

Clones were read by immunoSEQ multiplex PCR, and TCRdb kept only the in-frame ones, dropping some. The sample contains tens of thousands of clones, roughly 54% of which appear only once. Germline assignment: CDR1 SNHLY and CDR2 FYNNEI. V was pared by 7 bases and J by 4 bases, with 14 bases between. The CDR3 contains 15 residues. The clonotype was recovered from a human donor with chronic lymphocytic leukemia. The chain employs TRBV2 and TRBJ1-6, with D possibly TRBD1 on 6 matching bases. The sequencing used PBMCs, collected at disease progression, from a patient treated with ibrutinib. CDR3 DNA sequence: TGTGCCAGCAAATCCCCGGGGGCGTATAATTCACCCCTCCACTTT. Encoded protein: CASKSPGAYNSPLHF.